This T cell receptor beta chain was observed in a study of ipilimumab plus nivolumab after autologous stem cell transplantation. Trimming cost V 5 bases and J 4 bases; bases outside gene matches: 3. The CDR3 totals 14 residues. Germline V gene data show CDR1 as MNHNY and CDR2 as SVGAGI (reference sequence). Profiled with immunoSEQ multiplex PCR; TCRdb holds only in-frame clones, not every one. This table has about 16,000 clones, around 68% appearing once. Starting 14 to 28 days after autologous transplant, ipilimumab 1 mg/kg was given. The rearrangement joins TRBV6-6 to TRBJ2-5; 11 bases are a match to TRBD2. The receptor was isolated from a male donor with diffuse large B-cell lymphoma. The sample consisted of PBMCs, taken in a trial of ipilimumab plus nivolumab as post-transplant consolidation. CDR3: CASSTGTSGETQYF. The CDR3 DNA is TGTGCCAGCAGTACCGGGACTAGCGGAGAGACCCAGTACTTC.